This T cell receptor beta chain appears in the sequencing data of a study of blood T cell repertoires in COVID-19. Under the authors' procedure: Researchers report that nucleated cell counts were estimated from reference gene primer amplification. Here immunoSEQ multiplex PCR was the method, and the copy in TCRdb shows in-frame clones only, minus some. V, J and clone size are taken as reported in that table, and D and trimming were inferred from the DNA itself. The profile shows about 500,000 clones, roughly 89% of them singletons. Germline CDR1 is SNHLY and CDR2 is FYNNEI. Trimming took 1 base from V and 5 from J, leaving 9 bases between them. CDR3 length: 15 residues.

The clonotype comes from a man between 18 and 35 years old with COVID-19, enrolled during active disease. The chain employs TRBV2 and TRBJ1-6; no reliable D call. The sequencing input was peripheral blood. The CDR3 DNA sequence: TGTGCCAGCAGTGAAGAAACAGTAGATAATTCACCCCTCCACTTT. It is translated as CASSEETVDNSPLHF.